A single sample gave rise to the 24 T cell receptor beta chains below, sequenced in a study of regulatory T cells in long-lasting Graves disease. Time point reported: newly diagnosed GD, antithyroid drugs for less than 3 months. PBMC-derived RNA was used for the TCR library. To make TCR beta libraries, researchers used iRepertoire HTBI primers and Arm-PCR of CDR3 regions. TCRdb redid the calling of the multiplex PCR reads with MiXCR, one entry per CDR3 protein. The sample lists about 530,000 distinct CDR3 sequences, about 16% occurring once. The same specimen was also included in a second study, on T cells in Graves' hyperthyroidism and ophthalmopathy.

Sample: peripheral blood mononuclear cells (PBMCs), taken at new diagnosis, from a patient treated with antithyroid drugs. The receptors were gathered from a woman aged 35 to 60 with Graves disease.

The table lists this clonotype with a few counts. This chain connects TRBV7-9 to TRBJ1-4; D unresolved. With 4 bases removed from V and 7 bases from J, the gap between germline ends came to 16 bases. Germline lookup yields CDR1 SEHNR and CDR2 FQNEAQ (reference sequence). CDR3 size: 15 residues. Here the CDR3 DNA reads TGTGCCAGCAGCTCCCTCGCGTCGTTAGGTGAAAAACTGTTTTTT. Translated: CASSSLASLGEKLFF.

This clonotype was observed a handful of times. The V gene is TRBV2, the J gene TRBJ2-2, with D possibly TRBD1 on 6 matching bases. CDR1 and CDR2 from the germline V gene are SNHLY and FYNNEI. The CDR3 is 12 residues long. V was trimmed by 6 bases and J by 6 bases, leaving 8 bases between them. The CDR3 region is CASRPGAGELFF. CDR3 DNA sequence: TGTGCCAGCAGGCCAGGGGCCGGGGAGCTGTTTTTT.

V gene TRBV7-8 combines with J gene TRBJ1-2, with no clear D. The CDR3 consists of 14 residues. Germline V gene sequence: CDR1 SGHVS, CDR2 FQNEAQ. V lost 5 bases, J lost 5 bases, and 15 bases lay in between. CDR3 coding DNA: TGTGCCAGCAGCCCGGACCGGGCCTGGTATGGCTACACCTTC. It specifies CASSPDRAWYGYTF.

This clonotype has just a few counts. This chain joins TRBV28 and TRBJ1-6; the match to TRBD1 covers 8 bases. J was trimmed by 10 bases and V by 7 bases; bases with no gene match: 9. Germline assignment: CDR1 MDHEN and CDR2 SYDVKM. CDR3 size: 14 residues. CDR3: CASTGGTGGSPLHF. The CDR3 nucleotides read TGTGCCAGCACCGGGGGAACAGGGGGATCACCCCTCCACTTT.

The V call is TRBV7-9, the J call TRBJ1-4; D might be TRBD1 (6 bases). Germline-derived CDR1 and CDR2 are SEHNR and FQNEAQ (reference sequence). V lost 11 bases, J lost 7 bases, and 20 bases lay in between. The CDR3 covers 14 residues. The CDR3 coding sequence is TGTGCCGGGACATCGTCCGTCGGTATTGAAAAACTGTTTTTT. This translates into CAGTSSVGIEKLFF.

This clonotype was detected only once. A read error may explain this, as a much larger clone is one base away. The chain combines TRBV3-1 with TRBJ2-5, with 7 bases that match TRBD2. The CDR3 covers 14 residues. Germline assignment: CDR1 LGHDT and CDR2 YNNKEL (reference sequence). CDR3 in amino acids: CASSPRTGRETQHF. The CDR3 DNA is TGTGCCAGCAGCCCGCGGACTGGGCGGGAGACCCAGCACTTC.

The chain uses TRBV2 and TRBJ1-2, with unresolved D. CDR1 is SNHLY and CDR2 is FYNNEI in the germline V gene. The ends were cut back, 5 bases at V and 1 base at J, with 8 bases in the middle. This CDR3 comprises 13 residues. The CDR3 region is CASSTGRNYGYTF. CDR3 nucleotides: TGTGCCAGCAGTACGGGCCGTAACTATGGCTACACCTTC.

This clonotype was counted at least ten times. The rearrangement uses TRBV11-1 and TRBJ1-1, with D possibly TRBD1 on 6 matching bases. Trimming left V 5 bases short and J 2 bases short, with 12 bases between. CDR1 and CDR2 from the germline V gene are SGHAT and FQDESV (reference sequence). This CDR3 comprises 14 residues. CDR3 bases: TGTGCCAGCAGCACCCGGGGGCCTAACACTGAAGCTTTCTTT. It yields the protein CASSTRGPNTEAFF.

About this clonotype itself: A much more abundant neighbour one base away suggests this may be a read error. The gene calls are TRBV9 and TRBJ2-7; 7 bases match TRBD1. This CDR3 has 14 residues. Trimming removed 4 bases from V and 9 bases from J; junction bases left unmatched: 13. Germline CDR1 and CDR2: SGDLS and YYNGEE. The CDR3 sequence is CASSPSGQLGGQYF. As DNA, the CDR3 is TGTGCCAGCAGCCCTTCGGGACAGCTGGGCGGGCAGTACTTC.

The chain carries TRBV6-2 or TRBV6-3 and TRBJ1-3; D gene unclear. CDR1 is MNHEY, CDR2 SVGEGT, per germline. V was cut by 2 bases and J by 9 bases, with 11 bases left in between. The CDR3 sequence is 13 residues long. The CDR3 here is CASSYQVRSTIYF. The CDR3 bases are TGTGCCAGCAGTTACCAGGTCAGGAGCACCATATATTTT.

The rearrangement joins TRBV12-3 or TRBV12-4 to TRBJ2-7; D is uncertain. V shed 3 bases and J shed 3 bases, with 15 bases lying between them. The CDR3 runs 15 residues. As DNA, the CDR3 is TGTGCCAGCAGTTTTGTGGGTCCTTTTCTCTACGAGCAGTACTTC. This sequence encodes CASSFVGPFLYEQYF.

The chain links TRBV6-1 to TRBJ1-2, with 9 bases matching TRBD1. Trimming cost V 7 bases and J 8 bases; bases outside gene matches: 17. This CDR3 contains 16 residues. Germline V gene sequence: CDR1 MNHNS, CDR2 SASEGT. The CDR3 nucleotides are TGTGCCAGCAATAACCTACCGGGACAGGGATCGTACGGCTACACCTTC. Translation: CASNNLPGQGSYGYTF.

This clonotype was observed many times. The chain is built from TRBV30 and TRBJ1-5; possibly TRBD1 for D (5 bases). V was cut by 1 base and J by 6 bases, with 13 bases left in between. This CDR3 is built from 14 residues. The germline gives CDR1 GTSNPN, CDR2 SVGIG (reference sequence). Here the CDR3 DNA reads TGTGCCTGGAGTGCGCAGGGTGGTGGTCAGCCCCAGCATTTT. Amino acids: CAWSAQGGGQPQHF.

This clonotype has ten or more counts. The rearrangement uses TRBV2 and TRBJ1-3, with 7 bases matching TRBD1. Germline values: CDR1 SNHLY, CDR2 FYNNEI. The CDR3 loop spans 17 amino acids. The junction had 12 bases not matched to a gene; V was cut back by 7 bases and J by 0 bases. In nucleotides, the CDR3 is TGTGCCAGCACTAGACAGGGACTCGTCGTCTCTGGAAACACCATATATTTT. Translating gives CASTRQGLVVSGNTIYF. Variable domain in full (rest from reference TRBV2 and TRBJ1-3): EPEVTQTPSHQVTQMGQEVILRCVPISNHLYFYWYRQILGQKVEFLVSFYNNEISEKSEIFDDQFSVERPDGSNFTLKIRSTKLEDSAMYFCASTRQGLVVSGNTIYFGEGSWLTVV.

This clonotype was counted at least ten times. The V call is TRBV2, the J call TRBJ1-2, with D unresolved. CDR1 is SNHLY, CDR2 FYNNEI, per germline. Trimming took off 3 bases at V and 6 bases at J, with 8 bases between the two ends. CDR3 length equals 12 residues. The DNA of the CDR3 is TGTGCCAGCAGTGAGCACGGAGATGGCTACACCTTC. The encoded protein is CASSEHGDGYTF. The variable domain in full, completed from reference TRBV2 and TRBJ1-2, reads EPEVTQTPSHQVTQMGQEVILRCVPISNHLYFYWYRQILGQKVEFLVSFYNNEISEKSEIFDDQFSVERPDGSNFTLKIRSTKLEDSAMYFCASSEHGDGYTFGSGTRLTVV.

The chain employs TRBV12-3 or TRBV12-4 and TRBJ1-6; maybe TRBD1 (5 bases). The CDR3 length is 15 residues. Trimming removed 7 bases at V and 7 bases at J, with 17 bases between. For the CDR3, the DNA is TGTGCCAGCACCTACGGGACCTTCCCCAATTCACCCCTCCACTTT. Its protein is CASTYGTFPNSPLHF.

In its sample, this clonotype was seen a few times. The CDR3 reads CSATYRAYGYTF. Written as DNA, the CDR3 is TGCAGTGCCACCTACCGGGCCTATGGCTACACCTTC. The chain joins TRBV20-1 to TRBJ1-2; D remains ambiguous. Trimming took 6 bases from V and 4 from J, leaving 12 bases between them. The germline V gene encodes CDR1 DFQATT and CDR2 SNEGSKA (reference sequence). The CDR3 spans 12 residues.

This clonotype was found many times. The chain joins TRBV3-1 to TRBJ1-2, with D perhaps TRBD1 (5 bases). Germline CDR1 reads LGHDT; CDR2 reads YNNKEL (reference sequence). The CDR3 loop spans 16 amino acids. The germline V and J ends were trimmed by 0 bases and 4 bases, with 15 bases remaining between them. DNA of the CDR3: TGTGCCAGCAGCCAAGAGGGGACTCTCACCCCCTATGGCTACACCTTC. Its translation is CASSQEGTLTPYGYTF.

The sample holds one count of this clonotype. The genes are TRBV7-3 and TRBJ2-1, with D perhaps assigned TRBD1 or TRBD2 (5 bases each). Germline V lookup: CDR1 SGHTA, CDR2 FQGTGA. This CDR3 has 13 residues. Trimming took 2 bases from V and 8 from J, leaving 10 bases between them. DNA for the CDR3: TGTGCCAGCAGCTTAGCCCGGGACGATGAGCAGTTCTTC. It is translated as CASSLARDDEQFF.

J is TRBJ1-5 and V is TRBV27; the D is unclear. With 8 bases removed from V and 4 bases from J, the gap between germline ends came to 15 bases. Looked up from germline, CDR1 is MNHEY and CDR2 is SMNVEV (reference sequence). This CDR3 is built from 14 residues. The CDR3 bases are TGTGCCAGCTCCGGTCAGAATGGGAATCAGCCCCAGCATTTT. This sequence encodes CASSGQNGNQPQHF.

This chain links TRBV20-1 with TRBJ1-4; D call uncertain. The CDR3 consists of 12 residues. V shed 3 bases and J shed 8 bases, with 10 bases lying between them. CDR1 and CDR2 from the germline V gene are DFQATT and SNEGSKA (reference sequence). The chain's CDR3 is CSASAGREKLFF. The CDR3 nucleotides are TGCAGTGCTAGTGCGGGCAGGGAAAAACTGTTTTTT.

Regarding this clonotype: The junction departs from the called germline gene at one end, perhaps through a read error. V and J are TRBV12-5 and TRBJ2-1, with 10 bases fitting TRBD2. Germline V CDR1 and CDR2: LGHNT, FRNRAP. The CDR3 runs 14 residues. The CDR3 DNA follows: TGTGCTAGTGGCAGCGGGGGGGCCGTCAATGTGCAGTTCTTC. The encoded protein is CASGSGGAVNVQFF.

This clonotype came up many times. V usage is TRBV27 and J usage is TRBJ2-7; 8 bases match TRBD1. J was trimmed by 5 bases and V by 10 bases; bases with no gene match: 13. The CDR3 contains 14 residues. Germline V gene lookup returns CDR1 MNHEY and CDR2 SMNVEV (reference sequence). CDR3 sequence (DNA): TGTGCCATAAGTCGGACAGGGAGGAGCGACGAGCAGTACTTC. Translation: CAISRTGRSDEQYF.

This clonotype was observed many times. The rearrangement links TRBV20-1 to TRBJ2-5; D is perhaps TRBD1 (6 bases). Germline CDR1 DFQATT, CDR2 SNEGSKA (reference sequence). This CDR3 comprises 16 residues. Deletions cut 3 bases from V and 5 bases from J, with 22 bases between. This CDR3 is CSARAPGVGGLETQYF. DNA for the CDR3: TGCAGTGCTAGGGCCCCAGGGGTTGGGGGCCTTGAGACCCAGTACTTC.